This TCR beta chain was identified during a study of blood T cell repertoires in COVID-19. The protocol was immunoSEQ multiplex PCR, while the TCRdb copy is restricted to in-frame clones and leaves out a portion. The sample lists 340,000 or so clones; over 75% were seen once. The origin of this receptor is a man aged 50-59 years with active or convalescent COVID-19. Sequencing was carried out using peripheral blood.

Here the CDR3 reads CASHRGIYTEAFF. CDR3 bases: TGTGCCAGCCACAGGGGAATTTACACTGAAGCTTTCTTT. V and J are TRBV28 and TRBJ1-1, with 7 bases fitting TRBD1. The CDR3 extends over 13 amino acids. Trimming took 8 bases from V and 3 from J; bases not matched to a gene: 6. The V gene's germline CDR1 is MDHEN and CDR2 SYDVKM.